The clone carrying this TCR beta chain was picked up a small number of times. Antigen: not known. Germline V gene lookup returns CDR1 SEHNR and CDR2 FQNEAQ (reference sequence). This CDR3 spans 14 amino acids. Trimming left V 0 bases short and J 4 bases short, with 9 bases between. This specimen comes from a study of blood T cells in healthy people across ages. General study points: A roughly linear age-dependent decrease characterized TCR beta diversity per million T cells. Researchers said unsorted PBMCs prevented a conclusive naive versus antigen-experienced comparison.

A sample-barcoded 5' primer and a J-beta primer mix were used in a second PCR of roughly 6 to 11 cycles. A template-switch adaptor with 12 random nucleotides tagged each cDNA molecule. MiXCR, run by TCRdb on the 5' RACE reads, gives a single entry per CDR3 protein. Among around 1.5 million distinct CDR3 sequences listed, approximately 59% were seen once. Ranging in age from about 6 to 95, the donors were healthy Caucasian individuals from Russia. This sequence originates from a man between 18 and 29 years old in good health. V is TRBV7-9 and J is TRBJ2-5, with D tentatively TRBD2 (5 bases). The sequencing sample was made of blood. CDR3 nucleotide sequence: TGTGCCAGCAGCTTAGCGGGAGCACTAGAGACCCAGTACTTC. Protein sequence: CASSLAGALETQYF.